This T cell receptor (beta chain) was profiled in a study of T cell repertoires in cytomegalovirus infection. In the study overall: From public TCR beta signatures came an indication of both CMV infection and matching HLA type.

The CDR3 is made up of 13 amino acids. V lost 3 bases, J lost 11 bases, and 16 bases lay in between. Germline CDR1 MDHEN, CDR2 SYDVKM. From the reads, TCRdb called clonotypes with MiXCR, one entry per CDR3 protein. The repertoire consists of approximately 200,000 distinct CDR3 sequences, with about 23% occurring once and the leading ten covering 15% to 20%. The sequence derives from a human donor in good health (CMV status not recorded). Some clones in this sample may be carry-over from other donors' samples. The chain uses TRBV28 and TRBJ1-1; perhaps TRBD1 as D (6 bases). The sequencing sample was made of CD8+ T cells from PBMCs. The CDR3 region has the DNA TGTGCCAGCAGTTTCGGGGGGCGCGTAGCGGCTTTCTTT. Protein: CASSFGGRVAAFF.